These 26 T cell receptor beta chains were all obtained from the same sample, sequenced in a study of cytomegalovirus exposure and HLA in healthy donors. Amplification used 60 Vbeta primers and 13 Jbeta primers. Sequencing was performed with immunoSEQ multiplex PCR; in TCRdb, only in-frame clones are kept and a portion is missing. This sample has about 160,000 clones, with over 80% found just once. Sequencing was performed on PBMCs. These receptors were obtained from a boy aged 2 to 10 in good health and CMV-seronegative.

The genes are TRBV6-5 and TRBJ1-6; D perhaps matches TRBD1 (5 bases). Between the trimmed V and J ends, which lost 7 bases and 8 bases, there was a span of 9 bases. This CDR3 spans 12 amino acids. CDR1 and CDR2 (germline): MNHEY, SVGAGI. CDR3 protein: CASTIGDSPLHF. As DNA, the CDR3 is TGTGCCAGCACTATAGGGGATTCACCCCTCCACTTT.

The J gene is TRBJ1-4, the V gene TRBV5-6, with D uncertain. This CDR3 region has 14 residues. V dropped 6 bases and J dropped 8 bases, with 17 bases sitting between them. Germline V gene sequence: CDR1 SGHDT, CDR2 YYEEEE. CDR3: CASTSIALAEKLFF. The CDR3 nucleotides are TGTGCCAGCACCTCGATAGCGCTTGCGGAAAAACTGTTTTTT.

This rearrangement joins TRBV6-1 to TRBJ1-1, with a possible D match to TRBD1 (5 bases). CDR3 size: 14 residues. Germline V gene data show CDR1 as MNHNS and CDR2 as SASEGT. The V and J ends lost 3 bases and 4 bases respectively, with 12 bases between them. CDR3: CASSDRVRSTEAFF. The CDR3 bases are TGTGCCAGCAGTGACAGGGTTCGAAGCACTGAAGCTTTCTTT.

This chain joins TRBV6-5 and TRBJ2-5, with 7 positions matching TRBD1. This CDR3 has 15 amino acids. CDR1 is MNHEY, CDR2 SVGAGI, per germline. The V and J ends lost 4 bases and 4 bases, in that order; junction bases with no gene match: 9. The CDR3 nucleotides read TGTGCCAGCAGTTTAGCCGGGACAGAAGTAGAGACCCAGTACTTC. It is translated as CASSLAGTEVETQYF.

The chain uses TRBV19 and TRBJ1-1; D is possibly TRBD1 (5 bases). The germline gives CDR1 LNHDA, CDR2 SQIVND (reference sequence). The CDR3 is 12 residues long. Trimming took 6 bases from V and 3 from J, leaving 8 bases between them. The CDR3 spells CASRDTYTEAFF. The CDR3 DNA is TGTGCCAGTAGGGACACGTACACTGAAGCTTTCTTT.

This chain joins TRBV28 and TRBJ1-5; a weak D match, TRBD1 (5 bases). Per germline, CDR1 MDHEN and CDR2 SYDVKM. V gave up 6 bases and J gave up 2 bases, with 11 bases separating them. The CDR3 totals 14 residues. The CDR3 DNA follows: TGTGCCAGCAGCCCTGACAGTCGCAATCAGCCCCAGCATTTT. This translates into CASSPDSRNQPQHF. The full variable domain, with the rest looked up from reference TRBV28 and TRBJ1-5, is DVKVTQSSRYLVKRTGEKVFLECVQDMDHENMFWYRQDPGLGLRLIYFSYDVKMKEKGDIPEGYSVSREKKERFSLILESASTNQTSMYLCASSPDSRNQPQHFGDGTRLSIL.

This clone was counted only a few times. The chain recombines TRBV27 with TRBJ2-2; the match to TRBD1 covers 12 bases. Per germline, CDR1 MNHEY and CDR2 SMNVEV (reference sequence). This CDR3 is built from 15 residues. J was trimmed by 5 bases and V by 6 bases; bases with no gene match: 4. The CDR3: CASSRDRGRTGELFF. DNA of the CDR3: TGTGCCAGCAGCCGGGACAGGGGGCGGACCGGGGAGCTGTTTTTT.

The genes are TRBV5-4 and TRBJ2-2; D is unclear. Germline CDR1 is SGHNT and CDR2 is YYREEE (reference sequence). The V and J ends lost 0 bases and 7 bases respectively, with 4 bases between them. The CDR3 contains 12 residues. CDR3 residues: CASSLAGGELFF. The CDR3 DNA is TGTGCCAGCAGCTTGGCCGGCGGGGAGCTGTTTTTT.

CDR3 sequence (DNA): TGTGCCAGCAGCAAACACGAACAGACCACCTCCTACGAGCAGTACGTC. As protein: CASSKHEQTTSYEQYV. The V call is TRBV21-1, the J call TRBJ2-7; the table's TRBD1 call for D was not verified on the DNA. TRBV21-1 represents a pseudogene. This CDR3 is built from 16 residues.

J is TRBJ1-3 and V is TRBV19; 8 positions agree with TRBD1. V was pared by 10 bases and J by 4 bases, with 9 bases of the junction left unmatched. The germline V gene encodes CDR1 LNHDA and CDR2 SQIVND (reference sequence). The CDR3 spans 14 residues. Here the CDR3 reads CATVDRASGNTIYF. The CDR3 coding sequence is TGTGCCACTGTGGACAGGGCATCCGGAAACACCATATATTTT. The full variable domain, with the rest looked up from reference TRBV19 and TRBJ1-3, is DGGITQSPKYLFRKEGQNVTLSCEQNLNHDAMYWYRQDPGQGLRLIYYSQIVNDFQKGDIAEGYSVSREKKESFPLTVTSAQKNPTAFYLCATVDRASGNTIYFGEGSWLTVV.

This clone has a single count. The rearrangement links TRBV23-1 to TRBJ2-7, with D possibly matching TRBD2 (5 bases). TRBV23-1 is sorted into the ORF group, with uncertain function. The CDR3 runs to 17 residues. V lost 3 bases and J 0 bases, leaving 18 bases between the germline ends. The CDR3 DNA reads as TGCGCCAGCAGTCATGAACGGCGGGCAGCGAGCTCCTACGAGCAGTACGTC. It is translated as CASSHERRAASSYEQYV.

V gene TRBV5-6 combines with J gene TRBJ1-6; 8 bases agree with TRBD1. Germline V gene data show CDR1 as SGHDT and CDR2 as YYEEEE. This CDR3 comprises 16 residues. V trimming: 3 bases; J trimming: 7 bases; junction bases outside the gene matches: 9. As DNA, the CDR3 is TGTGCCAGCAGCTACCGGACAGGGCGGAGGAATTCACCCCTCCACTTT. Amino acids: CASSYRTGRRNSPLHF.

The chain links TRBV5-1 to TRBJ2-7, with 12 bases identical to TRBD2. The germline V gene has CDR1 SGHRS and CDR2 YFSETQ. The CDR3 consists of 16 residues. The V segment lost 4 bases and the J segment 6 bases; nucleotides outside the gene matches: 11. The CDR3 region is CASSRTSGTRYLEQYF. DNA for the CDR3: TGCGCCAGCAGCCGGACTAGCGGGACGAGATATCTCGAGCAGTACTTC.

The V call is TRBV5-6, the J call TRBJ2-7, with D perhaps TRBD1 (6 bases). This CDR3 comprises 12 residues. Germline loops: CDR1 SGHDT, CDR2 YYEEEE. V was clipped by 0 bases and J by 5 bases, with 6 bases between them. The CDR3 bases are TGTGCCAGCAGCTTGGGGGACAACGAGCAGTACGTC. Its protein product is CASSLGDNEQYV.

V usage is TRBV10-2 and J usage is TRBJ1-2; D might be TRBD1 (6 bases). Trimming stripped 0 bases from V and 8 bases from J, with 19 bases between. From germline, CDR1 is WSHSY and CDR2 SAAADI. The length of the CDR3 is 16 residues. In nucleotides, the CDR3 is TGCGCCAGCAGTGAGTCGGGCAGGGGTCCTCTGGGAGGCTACACCTTC. This translates into CASSESGRGPLGGYTF.

This sequence joins TRBV4-3 and TRBJ2-6; D remains unclear. The CDR3 consists of 16 residues. The V end lost 1 base, the J end lost 0 bases, and 7 bases lay between the germline ends. Germline V gives CDR1 LGHNA, CDR2 YSLEER. The CDR3 is CASSQGSGSGANVLTF. The CDR3 DNA reads TGCGCCAGCAGCCAAGGGTCGGGCTCTGGGGCCAACGTCCTGACTTTC.

V is TRBV6-1 and J is TRBJ1-4; unclear D gene. V dropped 4 bases and J dropped 0 bases, with 6 bases sitting between them. This CDR3 contains 14 residues. Germline V gives CDR1 MNHNS, CDR2 SASEGT. The CDR3 sequence: CASSAGATNEKLFF. CDR3 bases: TGTGCCAGCAGTGCAGGTGCAACTAATGAAAAACTGTTTTTT.

In its sample, this clone was seen a few times. The chain recombines TRBV6-1 with TRBJ1-1, with D possibly TRBD1 on 6 matching bases. Germline CDR1 MNHNS, CDR2 SASEGT. Trimming took off 6 bases at V and 0 bases at J, with 11 bases between the two ends. This CDR3 comprises 14 residues. The CDR3 sequence is CASSRTALNTEAFF. The CDR3, as DNA: TGTGCCAGCAGCAGGACAGCGCTGAACACTGAAGCTTTCTTT.

The CDR3 bases are TGTGCCAGCAGCTTGCACGGAGCAGCCGCCGCAGATACGCAGTATTTT. Amino acid sequence: CASSLHGAAAADTQYF. The V call is TRBV13, the J call TRBJ2-3; D ambiguous. Trimming removed 3 bases at V and 4 bases at J, with 17 bases between. The CDR3 has 16 amino acids. Germline lookup yields CDR1 PRHDT and CDR2 FYEKMQ (reference sequence).

As regards this clone: The junction shows a germline mismatch at one end, possibly a read error. This sample also contains other DNA sequences that code for the same CDR3. The chain carries TRBV6-1 and TRBJ1-4; D might be TRBD1 (5 bases). The CDR3 contains 17 residues. The V gene's germline CDR1 is MNHNS and CDR2 SASEGT. The CDR3 DNA reads as TGTGCCAGTAGTGAAGTTCTGGTACAGGCCACAGATGAAAAACTGTTTTTT. It translates to CASSEVLVQATDEKLFF.

The chain is built from TRBV20-1 and TRBJ1-1; perhaps TRBD1 as D (5 bases). The V end lost 1 base, the J end lost 6 bases, and 6 bases lay between the germline ends. CDR3 length: 11 amino acids. CDR1 and CDR2 (germline): DFQATT, SNEGSKA (reference sequence). The CDR3 here is CSARAGSEAFF. The DNA of the CDR3 is TGCAGTGCTAGAGCAGGGTCTGAAGCTTTCTTT.

The rearrangement uses TRBV4-3 and TRBJ2-1, with D possibly matching TRBD1 (5 bases). In germline, CDR1 is LGHNA, CDR2 YSLEER. The ends were cut back, 4 bases at V and 5 bases at J, with 21 bases in the middle. This CDR3 spans 17 amino acids. CDR3 DNA: TGCGCCAGCAGCCCCGTTAGTATGTCTGGGGCTAACAATGAGCAGTTCTTC. It is translated as CASSPVSMSGANNEQFF.

The chain combines TRBV5-1 with TRBJ2-1; tentatively, D is TRBD2 (6 bases). This CDR3 is built from 16 residues. V lost 4 bases, J lost 15 bases, and 29 bases lay in between. Germline lookup yields CDR1 SGHRS and CDR2 YFSETQ. The CDR3 is CASSPRTGAPPSTTFF. The CDR3 DNA is TGCGCCAGCAGCCCCCGAACGGGAGCCCCACCTAGTACTACGTTCTTC.

The chain recombines TRBV27 with TRBJ2-3, with D possibly matching TRBD2 (6 bases). Trimming cost V 7 bases and J 1 base, with 12 bases left between them. Germline V gives CDR1 MNHEY, CDR2 SMNVEV (reference sequence). The CDR3 runs to 14 residues. The CDR3 sequence is CASTRGTRTDTQYF. The DNA for the CDR3 is TGTGCCAGCACTCGCGGGACCCGCACAGATACGCAGTATTTT.

The chain joins TRBV18 to TRBJ2-3, with TRBD2 matching over 8 bases. Unmatched junction bases numbered 5, after V lost 3 bases and J lost 6 bases. This CDR3 has 14 residues. Germline loops: CDR1 KGHSH, CDR2 LQKENI. The CDR3: CASSPGTSRDTQYF. CDR3 coding DNA: TGTGCCAGCTCACCCGGGACTAGTCGGGATACGCAGTATTTT.

This clone showed up just a few times. This chain connects TRBV6-1 to TRBJ2-1, with a tentative D call TRBD2 (6 bases). Germline CDR1 and CDR2: MNHNS and SASEGT. V dropped 2 bases and J dropped 5 bases, with 16 bases sitting between them. The CDR3 sequence is 16 residues long. Here the CDR3 DNA reads TGTGCCAGCAGTGAAAACGGCGGGATAGGAGACAATGAGCAGTTCTTC. Amino acid sequence: CASSENGGIGDNEQFF.